This T cell receptor beta chain stems from a study of blood T cells in healthy people across ages. Together with a sample-barcoded 5' primer, a J-beta primer mix was included in a second PCR lasting roughly 6 to 12 cycles. Researchers report that a template-switch adaptor with 12 random nucleotides tagged each cDNA molecule. TCRdb used MiXCR to reprocess the 5' RACE reads, holding one entry per CDR3 protein. Among 1.5 million to 2 million distinct CDR3 sequences listed, about 28% were seen once. This CDR3 contains 14 residues. Between the trimmed V and J ends, which lost 8 bases and 0 bases, there was a span of 11 bases. This clonotype has more than one count but fewer than ten.

Sequencing input: blood. This chain joins TRBV12-3 or TRBV12-4 and TRBJ1-5, with D uncertain. The receptor comes from a woman aged 30 to 39 in good health. The CDR3 nucleotides are TGTGCCAGCCGCCCGAGCAGTAGCAATCAGCCCCAGCATTTT. Translating it yields CASRPSSSNQPQHF.